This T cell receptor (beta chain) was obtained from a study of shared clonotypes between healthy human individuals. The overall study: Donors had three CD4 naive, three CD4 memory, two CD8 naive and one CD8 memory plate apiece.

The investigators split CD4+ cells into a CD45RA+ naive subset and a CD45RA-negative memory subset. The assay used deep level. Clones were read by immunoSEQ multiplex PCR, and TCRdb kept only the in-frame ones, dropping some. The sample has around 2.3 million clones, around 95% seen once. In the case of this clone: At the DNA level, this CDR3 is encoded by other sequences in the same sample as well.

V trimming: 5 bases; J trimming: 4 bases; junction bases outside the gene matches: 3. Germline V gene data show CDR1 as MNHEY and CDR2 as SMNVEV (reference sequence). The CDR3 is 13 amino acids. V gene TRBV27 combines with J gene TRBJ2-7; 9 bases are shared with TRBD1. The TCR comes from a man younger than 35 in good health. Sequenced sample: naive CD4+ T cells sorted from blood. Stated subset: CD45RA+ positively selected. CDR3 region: CASSRGQGYEQYF. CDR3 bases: TGTGCCAGCAGTCGGGGACAGGGTTACGAGCAGTACTTC.